Shown below are 16 T cell receptor beta chains from a single sample sequenced in a study of T cells in Graves' hyperthyroidism and ophthalmopathy. TCR beta CDR3 region amplification was performed from RNA transcripts. The HTBI primer set drove a first-round RT-PCR of the TCR CDR3. TCRdb analysed the multiplex PCR reads with MiXCR anew, one entry per CDR3 protein. The sample consists of 250,000 or so distinct CDR3 sequences, nearly 15% of them appearing once. Sequenced input: blood. The receptors derive from a woman aged 45-65 years with Graves' hyperthyroidism that later progressed to Graves' ophthalmopathy.

CDR3 nucleotide sequence: TGCAGCGTTGGGTCAGGGGGTGAAAAACTGTTTTTT. This translates into CSVGSGGEKLFF. V gene TRBV29-1 combines with J gene TRBJ1-4; 7 bases match TRBD1. The CDR3 runs 12 residues. Germline V gene data show CDR1 as SQVTM and CDR2 as ANQGSEA. V shed 4 bases, J shed 7 bases, and the junction held 3 bases outside the gene matches.

This clonotype was detected ten times or more. The rearrangement links TRBV28 to TRBJ2-5, with D tentatively TRBD2 (6 bases). The CDR3 runs to 16 residues. Trimming shortened V by 5 bases and J by 5 bases, and 21 bases separated the two germline ends. Germline lookup yields CDR1 MDHEN and CDR2 SYDVKM. CDR3 nucleotide sequence: TGTGCCAGCAGTCGCCCCCGGGACTGGGCGGAGGAGACCCAGTACTTC. Translating it yields CASSRPRDWAEETQYF. Looking up the rest from reference TRBV28 and TRBJ2-5 gives the full variable domain: DVKVTQSSRYLVKRTGEKVFLECVQDMDHENMFWYRQDPGLGLRLIYFSYDVKMKEKGDIPEGYSVSREKKERFSLILESASTNQTSMYLCASSRPRDWAEETQYFGPGTRLLVL.

The chain is built from TRBV7-6 and TRBJ2-7; TRBD2 matches 10 bases. V gave up 5 bases and J gave up 4 bases; unmatched junction bases: 11. The CDR3 contains 16 residues. Germline CDR1 and CDR2: SGHVS and FNYEAQ. The CDR3 region has the DNA TGTGCCAGCAGCCCCCGAGCGGGGGGGATCAAGTACGAGCAGTACTTC. Translation gives CASSPRAGGIKYEQYF. Variable domain in full (rest from reference TRBV7-6 and TRBJ2-7): GAGVSQSPRYKVTKRGQDVALRCDPISGHVSLYWYRQALGQGPEFLTYFNYEAQQDKSGLPNDRFSAERPEGSISTLTIQRTEQRDSAMYRCASSPRAGGIKYEQYFGPGTRLTVT.

This clonotype was recorded at least ten times. The chain links TRBV7-8 to TRBJ1-1; no clear D gene. The V gene lost 5 bases and the J gene lost 2 bases, with 12 bases spanning the gap. Looked up from germline, CDR1 is SGHVS and CDR2 is FQNEAQ. The CDR3 length is 14 residues. The CDR3, as DNA: TGTGCCAGCAGCCTCTTCAGAGGTAACACTGAAGCTTTCTTT. Its translation: CASSLFRGNTEAFF. Looking up the rest from reference TRBV7-8 and TRBJ1-1 gives the full variable domain: GAGVSQSPRYKVAKRGQDVALRCDPISGHVSLFWYQQALGQGPEFLTYFQNEAQLDKSGLPSDRFFAERPEGSVSTLKIQRTQQEDSAVYLCASSLFRGNTEAFFGQGTRLTVV.

The chain is built from TRBV9 and TRBJ1-1, with D possibly matching TRBD1 (6 bases). The CDR3 is made up of 15 amino acids. CDR1 and CDR2 (germline): SGDLS, YYNGEE. The germline V and J ends were trimmed by 2 bases and 4 bases, with 15 bases remaining between them. In nucleotides, the CDR3 is TGTGCCAGCAGCGTTACGGGGGCAATGAGCACTGAAGCTTTCTTT. This codes for CASSVTGAMSTEAFF.

The V and J genes are TRBV10-3 and TRBJ2-1; 11 positions match TRBD2. The CDR3 is 16 amino acids. CDR1 is ENHRY, CDR2 SYGVKD, per germline. The V and J ends lost 4 bases and 5 bases, in that order; junction bases with no gene match: 7. CDR3 nucleotide sequence: TGTGCCATCAGTGGATCCGGGACTAGCGGAAACAATGAGCAGTTCTTC. It encodes CAISGSGTSGNNEQFF.

The table lists this clonotype with many counts. CDR3 in DNA: TGTGCCAGCTCTTGGGGAGTTGGGGCCAACGTCCTGACTTTC. This encodes CASSWGVGANVLTF. V is TRBV12-3 or TRBV12-4 and J is TRBJ2-6, with a possible D match to TRBD2 (5 bases). This CDR3 comprises 14 residues. Between the trimmed V and J ends, which lost 8 bases and 3 bases, there was a span of 11 bases.

In this sample, this clonotype turned up a few times. The V and J genes are TRBV29-1 and TRBJ2-7, with D maybe TRBD2 (7 bases). Germline values: CDR1 SQVTM, CDR2 ANQGSEA. This CDR3 is 16 amino acids long. V lost 7 bases to trimming and J lost 5 bases, with 27 bases between them. In DNA form, the CDR3 reads TGCAGCGCCTTTGGGGGGGGGGCTAGCGGCGACCACGAGCAGTACTTC. This codes for CSAFGGGASGDHEQYF.

This clonotype was seen a few times. The J gene is TRBJ2-7, the V gene TRBV5-4; the match to TRBD1 covers 12 bases. After removal of 3 bases from V and 7 bases from J, the junction contained 8 bases not matched to a gene. The CDR3 spans 15 residues. The germline CDR1 and CDR2 sequences are SGHNT and YYREEE (reference sequence). The CDR3 reads CASSSPGQGAGEQYF. In nucleotides, the CDR3 is TGTGCCAGCAGCTCACCGGGACAGGGGGCGGGGGAGCAGTACTTC.

This clonotype was seen ten or more times. The chain employs TRBV12-3 or TRBV12-4 and TRBJ2-7; D gene unclear. V dropped 3 bases and J dropped 2 bases, with 11 bases sitting between them. The CDR3 runs 14 residues. CDR3 in amino acids: CASSFGQSAYEQYF. The CDR3, as DNA: TGTGCCAGCAGTTTTGGGCAGTCGGCCTACGAGCAGTACTTC.

This clonotype has more than one count but fewer than ten. V usage is TRBV6-1 and J usage is TRBJ2-1; D possibly corresponds to TRBD2 (6 bases). V lost 5 bases to trimming and J lost 7 bases, with 12 bases between them. In germline, CDR1 is MNHNS, CDR2 SASEGT. This CDR3 is built from 13 residues. The CDR3 region has the DNA TGTGCCAGCAGTCCCCGGGAGAGGAATGAGCAGTTCTTC. It codes for CASSPRERNEQFF.

This clonotype was counted ten times or more. V is TRBV27 and J is TRBJ1-4; D is unresolved. V was trimmed by 5 bases and J by 11 bases, leaving 15 bases between them. CDR3 length: 13 residues. Germline CDR1 MNHEY, CDR2 SMNVEV (reference sequence). The CDR3 nucleotides are TGTGCCAGCAGTGTGGGCCTTTATGGGAAACTGTTTTTT. It yields the protein CASSVGLYGKLFF. Full variable domain (rest looked up from reference TRBV27 and TRBJ1-4): EAQVTQNPRYLITVTGKKLTVTCSQNMNHEYMSWYRQDPGLGLRQIYYSMNVEVTDKGDVPEGYKVSRKEKRNFPLILESPSPNQTSLYFCASSVGLYGKLFFGSGTQLSVL.

This clonotype came up a few times. The chain recombines TRBV7-9 with TRBJ2-3; maybe TRBD1 (6 bases). Looked up from germline, CDR1 is SEHNR and CDR2 is FQNEAQ (reference sequence). The V and J ends lost 5 bases and 7 bases respectively, with 13 bases between them. This CDR3 spans 13 amino acids. The chain's CDR3 is CASSPRGQNTQYF. CDR3 DNA sequence: TGTGCCAGCAGCCCAAGAGGACAGAATACGCAGTATTTT.

This clonotype turned up a few times. This clone may be a read error of a much larger clone one base away. The rearrangement joins TRBV28 to TRBJ2-2, with 8 bases matching TRBD2. Germline V CDR1 and CDR2: MDHEN, SYDVKM. The CDR3 is made up of 15 amino acids. The CDR3 is CASSKAGVKSGELLF. CDR3 DNA: TGTGCCAGCAGTAAAGCGGGAGTTAAGTCCGGGGAGCTGCTTTTT.

This chain connects TRBV19 to TRBJ1-4, with D unclear. V was clipped by 7 bases and J by 5 bases, with 17 bases between them. Germline CDR1 and CDR2: LNHDA and SQIVND (reference sequence). The CDR3 is 15 residues long. In DNA, the CDR3 is TGTGCCAGTACCACTACCGGCGGACCCAATGAAAAACTGTTTTTT. Its protein is CASTTTGGPNEKLFF.

This clonotype occurred a few times. This chain joins TRBV9 and TRBJ2-7, with TRBD1 identical over 9 bases. Germline V lookup: CDR1 SGDLS, CDR2 YYNGEE. V dropped 3 bases and J dropped 6; count of bases not matched to a gene: 7. This CDR3 contains 14 residues. The CDR3 region has the DNA TGTGCCAGCAGCGAACAGCCGACAGGGGGCGAGCAGTACTTC. It encodes CASSEQPTGGEQYF.